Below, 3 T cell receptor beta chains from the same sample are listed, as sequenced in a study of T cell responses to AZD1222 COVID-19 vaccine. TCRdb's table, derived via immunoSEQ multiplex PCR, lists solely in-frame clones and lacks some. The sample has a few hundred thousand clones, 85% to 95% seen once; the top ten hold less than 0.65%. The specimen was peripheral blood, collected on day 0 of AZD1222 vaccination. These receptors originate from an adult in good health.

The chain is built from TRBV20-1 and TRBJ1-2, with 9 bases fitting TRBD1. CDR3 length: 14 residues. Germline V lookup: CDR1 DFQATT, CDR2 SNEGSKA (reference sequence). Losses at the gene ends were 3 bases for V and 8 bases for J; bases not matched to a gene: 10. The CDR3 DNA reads TGCAGTGCTAGTCCCGGGACAGGGTTTGGGGGCTACACCTTC. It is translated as CSASPGTGFGGYTF.

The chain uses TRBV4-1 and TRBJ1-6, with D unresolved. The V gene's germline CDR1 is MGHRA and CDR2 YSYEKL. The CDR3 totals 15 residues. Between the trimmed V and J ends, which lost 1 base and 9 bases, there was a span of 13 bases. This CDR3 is CASSQGWGDFSPLHF. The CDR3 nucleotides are TGCGCCAGCAGCCAAGGATGGGGAGATTTTTCACCCCTCCACTTT.

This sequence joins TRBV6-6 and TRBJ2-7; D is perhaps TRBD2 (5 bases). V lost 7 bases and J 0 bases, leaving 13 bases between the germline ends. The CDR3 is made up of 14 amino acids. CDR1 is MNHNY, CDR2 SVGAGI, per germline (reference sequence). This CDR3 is CASKGGEFSYEQYF. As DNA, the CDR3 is TGTGCCAGCAAAGGAGGCGAGTTCTCCTACGAGCAGTACTTC.